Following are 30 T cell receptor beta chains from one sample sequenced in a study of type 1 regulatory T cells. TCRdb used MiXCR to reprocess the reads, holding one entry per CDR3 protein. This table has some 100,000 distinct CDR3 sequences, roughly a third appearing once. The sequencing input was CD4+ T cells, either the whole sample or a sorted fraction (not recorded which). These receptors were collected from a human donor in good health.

The CDR3 DNA reads as TGCAGCGTTGAACATGGTCTAGCGGAGCTCAGCACAGATACGCAGTATTTT. Translating gives CSVEHGLAELSTDTQYF. This sequence joins TRBV29-1 and TRBJ2-3, with TRBD2 identical over 7 bases. Germline V CDR1 and CDR2: SQVTM, ANQGSEA. The CDR3 contains 17 residues. J lost 0 bases, V lost 2 bases, and 11 bases had no gene match.

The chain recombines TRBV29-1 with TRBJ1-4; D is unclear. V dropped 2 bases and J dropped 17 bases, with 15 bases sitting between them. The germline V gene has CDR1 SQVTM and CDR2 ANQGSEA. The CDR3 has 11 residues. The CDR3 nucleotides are TGCAGCGTTGAATCCGGGTCCTACCGCTTTTTT. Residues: CSVESGSYRFF.

The CDR3 DNA reads as TGTGCCAGCGGAGTAATCCGGGGCGCGGAGACCCAGTACTTC. Its protein product is CASGVIRGAETQYF. The gene calls are TRBV5-6 and TRBJ2-5; D may match TRBD1 or TRBD2 (5 bases each). This CDR3 spans 14 amino acids. Germline V gives CDR1 SGHDT, CDR2 YYEEEE. V lost 7 bases and J 5 bases, leaving 18 bases between the germline ends.

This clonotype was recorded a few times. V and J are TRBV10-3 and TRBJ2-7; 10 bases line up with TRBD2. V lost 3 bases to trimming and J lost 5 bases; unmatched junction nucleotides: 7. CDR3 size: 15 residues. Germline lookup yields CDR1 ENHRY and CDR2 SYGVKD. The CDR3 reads CAISDSSGRLDEQYF. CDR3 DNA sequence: TGTGCCATCAGTGACTCTAGCGGGAGACTGGACGAGCAGTACTTC.

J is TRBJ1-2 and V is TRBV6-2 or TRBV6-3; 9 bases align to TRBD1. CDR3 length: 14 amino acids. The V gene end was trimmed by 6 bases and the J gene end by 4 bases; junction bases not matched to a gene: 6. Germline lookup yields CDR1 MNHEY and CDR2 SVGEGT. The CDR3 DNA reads TGTGCCAGCAGCCCGGGACAGGGAGTCTATGGCTACACCTTC. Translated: CASSPGQGVYGYTF.

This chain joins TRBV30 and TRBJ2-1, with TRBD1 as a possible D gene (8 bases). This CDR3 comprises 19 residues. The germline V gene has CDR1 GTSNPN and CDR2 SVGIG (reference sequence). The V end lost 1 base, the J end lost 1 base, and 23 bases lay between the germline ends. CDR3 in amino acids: CAWSEGRGPGGGSYNEQFF. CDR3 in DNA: TGTGCCTGGAGTGAAGGCAGGGGGCCGGGAGGCGGATCCTACAATGAGCAGTTCTTC.

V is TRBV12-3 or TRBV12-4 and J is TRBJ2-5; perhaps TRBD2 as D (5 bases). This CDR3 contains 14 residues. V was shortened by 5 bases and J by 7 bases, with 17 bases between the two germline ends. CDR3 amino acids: CASSRARGRGTQYF. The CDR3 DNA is TGTGCCAGCAGTCGTGCCCGAGGGAGAGGGACCCAGTACTTC.

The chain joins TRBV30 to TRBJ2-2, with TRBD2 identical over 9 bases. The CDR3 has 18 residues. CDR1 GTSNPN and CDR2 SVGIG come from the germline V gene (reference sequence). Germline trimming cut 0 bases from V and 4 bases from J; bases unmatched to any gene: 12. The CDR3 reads CAWSVQLRVSGSTGELFF. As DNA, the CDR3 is TGTGCCTGGAGTGTACAACTCAGGGTTAGCGGGAGCACCGGGGAGCTGTTTTTT.

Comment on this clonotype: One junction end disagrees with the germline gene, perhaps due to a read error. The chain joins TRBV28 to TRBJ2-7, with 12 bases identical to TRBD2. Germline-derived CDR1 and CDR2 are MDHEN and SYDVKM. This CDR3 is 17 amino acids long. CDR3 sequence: CASSLLLAGGTFYEQCF. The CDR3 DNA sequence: TGTGCCAGCAGTTTATTGCTAGCGGGAGGGACTTTCTACGAGCAGTGCTTC. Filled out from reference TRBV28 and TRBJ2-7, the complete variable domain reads DVKVTQSSRYLVKRTGEKVFLECVQDMDHENMFWYRQDPGLGLRLIYFSYDVKMKEKGDIPEGYSVSREKKERFSLILESASTNQTSMYLCASSLLLAGGTFYEQCFGPGTRLTVT.

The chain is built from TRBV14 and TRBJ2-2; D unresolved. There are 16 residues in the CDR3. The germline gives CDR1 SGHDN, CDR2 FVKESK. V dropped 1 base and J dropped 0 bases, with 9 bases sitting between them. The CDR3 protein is CASSQVWQANTGELFF. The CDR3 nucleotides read TGTGCCAGCAGCCAAGTATGGCAGGCGAACACCGGGGAGCTGTTTTTT.

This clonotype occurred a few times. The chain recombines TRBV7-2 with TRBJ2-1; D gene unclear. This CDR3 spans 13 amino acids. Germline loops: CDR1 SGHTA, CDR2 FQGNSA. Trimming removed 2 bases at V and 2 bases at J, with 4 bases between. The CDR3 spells CASSLWAYNEQFF. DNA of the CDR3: TGTGCCAGCAGCTTATGGGCCTACAATGAGCAGTTCTTC.

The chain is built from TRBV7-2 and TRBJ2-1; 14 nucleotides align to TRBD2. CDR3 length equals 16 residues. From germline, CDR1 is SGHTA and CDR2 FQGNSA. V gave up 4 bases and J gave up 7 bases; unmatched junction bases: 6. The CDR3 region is CASSSGLAGGENEQFF. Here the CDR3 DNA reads TGTGCCAGCAGCTCAGGACTAGCGGGAGGTGAGAATGAGCAGTTCTTC.

The CDR3 here is CSVDGPAGGKAETQYF. CDR3 in DNA: TGCAGCGTTGATGGACCAGCGGGAGGGAAGGCGGAGACCCAGTACTTC. The V call is TRBV29-1, the J call TRBJ2-5, with TRBD2 matching over 10 bases. With V trimmed by 3 bases and J by 5 bases, 12 bases remained unmatched. CDR1 SQVTM and CDR2 ANQGSEA come from the germline V gene. There are 16 residues in the CDR3.

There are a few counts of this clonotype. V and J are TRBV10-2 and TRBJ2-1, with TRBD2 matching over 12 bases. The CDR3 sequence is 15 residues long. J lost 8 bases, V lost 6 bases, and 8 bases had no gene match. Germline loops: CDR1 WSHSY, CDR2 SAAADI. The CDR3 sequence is CASSKLAGGPDEQFF. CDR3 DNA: TGCGCCAGCAGCAAACTAGCGGGAGGTCCCGATGAGCAGTTCTTC.

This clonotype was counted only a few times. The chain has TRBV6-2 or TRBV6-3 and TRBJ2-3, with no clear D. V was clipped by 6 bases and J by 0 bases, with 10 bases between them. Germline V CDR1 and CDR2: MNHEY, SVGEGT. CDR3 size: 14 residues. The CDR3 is CASRKVSSTDTQYF. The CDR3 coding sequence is TGTGCCAGCAGAAAGGTCTCTAGCACAGATACGCAGTATTTT.

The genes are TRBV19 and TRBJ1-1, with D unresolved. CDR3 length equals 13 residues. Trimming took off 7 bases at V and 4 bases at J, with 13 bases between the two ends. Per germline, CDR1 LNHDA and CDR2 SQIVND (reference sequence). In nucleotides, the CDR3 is TGTGCCAGTAACGAACGGGCGAGCACTGAAGCTTTCTTT. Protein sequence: CASNERASTEAFF.

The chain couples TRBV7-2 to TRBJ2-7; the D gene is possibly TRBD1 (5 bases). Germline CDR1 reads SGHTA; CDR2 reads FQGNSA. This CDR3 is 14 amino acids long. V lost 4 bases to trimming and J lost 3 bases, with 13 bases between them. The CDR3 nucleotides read TGTGCCAGCAGCTATCAGACAGATGACTACGAGCAGTACTTC. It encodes CASSYQTDDYEQYF.

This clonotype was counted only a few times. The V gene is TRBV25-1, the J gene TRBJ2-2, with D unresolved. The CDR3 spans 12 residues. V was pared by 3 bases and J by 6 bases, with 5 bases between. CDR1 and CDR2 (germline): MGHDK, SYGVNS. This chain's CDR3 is CASSEEAGELFF. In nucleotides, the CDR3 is TGTGCCAGCAGTGAGGAAGCCGGGGAGCTGTTTTTT.

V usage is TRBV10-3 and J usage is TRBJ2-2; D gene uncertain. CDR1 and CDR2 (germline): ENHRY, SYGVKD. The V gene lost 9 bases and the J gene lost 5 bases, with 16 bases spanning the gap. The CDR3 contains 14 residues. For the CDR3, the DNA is TGTGCCATTCCAGACTCTGAGGTGACCGGGGAGCTGTTTTTT. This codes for CAIPDSEVTGELFF.

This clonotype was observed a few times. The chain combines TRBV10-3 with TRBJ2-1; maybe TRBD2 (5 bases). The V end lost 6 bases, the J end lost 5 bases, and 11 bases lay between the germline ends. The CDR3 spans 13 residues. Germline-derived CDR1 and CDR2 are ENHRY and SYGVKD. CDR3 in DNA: TGTGCCATCAGAGGGAGCCCAAACAATGAGCAGTTCTTC. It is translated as CAIRGSPNNEQFF.

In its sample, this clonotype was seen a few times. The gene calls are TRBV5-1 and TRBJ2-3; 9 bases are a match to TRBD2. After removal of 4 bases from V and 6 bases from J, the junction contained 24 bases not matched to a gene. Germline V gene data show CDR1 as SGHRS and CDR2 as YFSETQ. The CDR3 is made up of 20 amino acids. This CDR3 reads CASSQPPNYKSGRFHDTQYF. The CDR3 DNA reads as TGCGCCAGCAGCCAACCACCGAACTACAAAAGCGGGAGGTTTCACGATACGCAGTATTTT.

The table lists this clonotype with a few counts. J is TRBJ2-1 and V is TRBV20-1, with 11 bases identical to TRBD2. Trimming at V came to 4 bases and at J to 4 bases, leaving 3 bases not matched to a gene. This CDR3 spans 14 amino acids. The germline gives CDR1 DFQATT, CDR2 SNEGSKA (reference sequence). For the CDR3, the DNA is TGCAGTGCTATAGGGACTAGCGGTTACAATGAGCAGTTCTTC. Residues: CSAIGTSGYNEQFF.

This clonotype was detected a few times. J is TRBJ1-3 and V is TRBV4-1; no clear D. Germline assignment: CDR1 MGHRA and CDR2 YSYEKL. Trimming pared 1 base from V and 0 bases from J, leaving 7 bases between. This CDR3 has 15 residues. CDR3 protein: CASSQAPASGNTIYF. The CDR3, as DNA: TGCGCCAGCAGCCAAGCTCCGGCCTCTGGAAACACCATATATTTT.

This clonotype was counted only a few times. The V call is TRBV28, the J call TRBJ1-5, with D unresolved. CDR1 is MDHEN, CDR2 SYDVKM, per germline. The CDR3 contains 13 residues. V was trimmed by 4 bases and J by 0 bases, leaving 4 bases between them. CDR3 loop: CASSYHSNQPQHF. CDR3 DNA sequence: TGTGCCAGCAGTTATCATAGCAATCAGCCCCAGCATTTT.

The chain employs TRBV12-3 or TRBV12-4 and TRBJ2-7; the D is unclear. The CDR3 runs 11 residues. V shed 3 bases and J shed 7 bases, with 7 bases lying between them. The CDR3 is CASSFLGEQYF. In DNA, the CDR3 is TGTGCCAGCAGTTTTCTGGGAGAGCAGTACTTC.

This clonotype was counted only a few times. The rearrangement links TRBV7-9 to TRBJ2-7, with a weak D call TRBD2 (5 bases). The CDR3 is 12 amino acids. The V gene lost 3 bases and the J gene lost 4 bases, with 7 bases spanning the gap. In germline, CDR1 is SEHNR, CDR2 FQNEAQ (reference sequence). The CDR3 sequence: CASSLTGYEQYF. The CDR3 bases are TGTGCCAGCAGCTTGACGGGGTACGAGCAGTACTTC.

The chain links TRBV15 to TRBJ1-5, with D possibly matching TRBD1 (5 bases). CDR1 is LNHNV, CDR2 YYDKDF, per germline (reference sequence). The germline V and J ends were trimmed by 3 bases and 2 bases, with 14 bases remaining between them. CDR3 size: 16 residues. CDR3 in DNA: TGTGCCACCAGCAGTGCGTGGGGCGGGGGCAATCAGCCCCAGCATTTT. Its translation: CATSSAWGGGNQPQHF. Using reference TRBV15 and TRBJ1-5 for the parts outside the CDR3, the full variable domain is DAMVIQNPRYQVTQFGKPVTLSCSQTLNHNVMYWYQQKSSQAPKLLFHYYDKDFNNEADTPDNFQSRRPNTSFCFLDIRSPGLGDTAMYLCATSSAWGGGNQPQHFGDGTRLSIL.

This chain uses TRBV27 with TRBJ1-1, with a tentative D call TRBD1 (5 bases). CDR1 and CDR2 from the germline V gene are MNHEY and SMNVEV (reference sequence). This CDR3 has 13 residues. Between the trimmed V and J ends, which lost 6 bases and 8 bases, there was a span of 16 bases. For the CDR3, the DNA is TGTGCCAGCAGATCCCCCGGGCAGGGAGAAGCTTTCTTT. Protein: CASRSPGQGEAFF.

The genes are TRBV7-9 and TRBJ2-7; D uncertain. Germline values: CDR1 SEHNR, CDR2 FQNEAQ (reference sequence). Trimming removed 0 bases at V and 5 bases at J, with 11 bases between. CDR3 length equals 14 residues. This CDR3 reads CASSLASYENEQYF. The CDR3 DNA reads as TGTGCCAGCAGCTTAGCGTCCTATGAAAACGAGCAGTACTTC. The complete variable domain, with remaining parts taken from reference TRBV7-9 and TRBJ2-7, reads DTGVSQNPRHKITKRGQNVTFRCDPISEHNRLYWYRQTLGQGPEFLTYFQNEAQLEKSRLLSDRFSAERPKGSFSTLEIQRTEQGDSAMYLCASSLASYENEQYFGPGTRLTVT.

CDR3 region: CASRDRGGDNQPQHF. DNA for the CDR3: TGTGCCAGTAGGGACAGGGGGGGAGACAATCAGCCCCAGCATTTT. J is TRBJ1-5 and V is TRBV19; 10 nucleotides agree with TRBD1. CDR1 and CDR2 (germline): LNHDA, SQIVND (reference sequence). The CDR3 length is 15 residues. Trimming cost V 6 bases and J 3 bases; bases outside gene matches: 5.